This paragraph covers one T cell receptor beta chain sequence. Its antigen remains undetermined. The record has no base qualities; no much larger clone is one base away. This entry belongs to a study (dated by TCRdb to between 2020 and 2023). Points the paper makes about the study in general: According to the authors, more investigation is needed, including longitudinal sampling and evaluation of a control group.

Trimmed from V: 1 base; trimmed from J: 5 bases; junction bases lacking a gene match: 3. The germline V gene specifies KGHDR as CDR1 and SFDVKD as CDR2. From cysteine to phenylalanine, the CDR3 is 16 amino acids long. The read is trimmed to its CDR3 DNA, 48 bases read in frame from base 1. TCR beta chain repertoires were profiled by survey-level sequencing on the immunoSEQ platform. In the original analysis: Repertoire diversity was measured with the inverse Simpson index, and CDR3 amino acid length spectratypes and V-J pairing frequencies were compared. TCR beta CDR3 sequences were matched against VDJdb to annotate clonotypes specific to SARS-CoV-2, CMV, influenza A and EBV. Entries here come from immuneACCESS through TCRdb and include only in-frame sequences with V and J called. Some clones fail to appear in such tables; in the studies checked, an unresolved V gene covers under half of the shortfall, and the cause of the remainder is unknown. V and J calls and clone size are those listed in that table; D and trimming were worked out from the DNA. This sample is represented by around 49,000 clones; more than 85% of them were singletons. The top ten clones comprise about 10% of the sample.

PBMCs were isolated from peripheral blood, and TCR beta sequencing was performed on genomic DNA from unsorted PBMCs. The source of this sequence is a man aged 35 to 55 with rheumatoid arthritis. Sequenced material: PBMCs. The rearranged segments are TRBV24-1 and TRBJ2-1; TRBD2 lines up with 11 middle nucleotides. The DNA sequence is TGTGCCACCAGTGATTTTGGGACTAGCGGAAACAATGAGCAGTTCTTC. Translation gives CATSDFGTSGNNEQFF.